The clone carrying this TCR beta chain showed up many times. Its antigen is currently unknown. The sample originates from a study of T cell repertoires in cytomegalovirus infection. Study results and limitations: HLA-C-restricted CMV clonotypes gave the most frequent clonotype in two of eight donors.

With 5 bases removed from V and 6 bases from J, the gap between germline ends came to 8 bases. This CDR3 is built from 12 residues. Germline-derived CDR1 and CDR2 are SGHTA and FQGNSA. MiXCR was run by TCRdb on the reads, yielding one entry per CDR3 protein. In the table there are about 260,000 distinct CDR3 sequences, around 15% of which are singletons. This TCR was recovered from a human donor in good health (CMV status not recorded). Some clones in this sample may be carry-over from other donors' samples. The sequenced sample consisted of PBMCs. This chain uses TRBV7-2 with TRBJ2-4; D is uncertain. The CDR3 spells CASSMGGNIQYF. The CDR3 nucleotides read TGTGCCAGCAGCATGGGTGGAAACATTCAGTACTTC.